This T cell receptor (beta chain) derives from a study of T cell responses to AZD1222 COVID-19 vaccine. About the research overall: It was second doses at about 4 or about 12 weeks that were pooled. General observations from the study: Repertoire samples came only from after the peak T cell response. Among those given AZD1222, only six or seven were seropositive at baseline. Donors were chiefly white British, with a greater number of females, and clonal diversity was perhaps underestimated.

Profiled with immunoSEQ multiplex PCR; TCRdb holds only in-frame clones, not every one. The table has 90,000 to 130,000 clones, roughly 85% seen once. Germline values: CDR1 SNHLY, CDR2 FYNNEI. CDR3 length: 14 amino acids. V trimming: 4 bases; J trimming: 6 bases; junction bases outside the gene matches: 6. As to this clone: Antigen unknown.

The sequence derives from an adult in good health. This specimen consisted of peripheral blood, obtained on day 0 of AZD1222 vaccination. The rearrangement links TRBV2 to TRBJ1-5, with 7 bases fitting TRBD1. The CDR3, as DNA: TGTGCCAGCAGTGCCCTCAGGGGGACTCAGCCCCAGCATTTT. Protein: CASSALRGTQPQHF.